This TCR beta chain appears in the sequencing data of a study of CD4 T cells in relation to SARS-CoV-2 and coronaviruses. Across the whole study: TCR beta CDR3s were sequenced after approximately ten-day antigen culture of PBMCs. Negative control cultures got HIV-1 Nef peptides or no peptide. Study outcomes and limitations: No crossreactivity against non-spike viral proteins was tested here.

From germline, CDR1 is LGHDT and CDR2 YNNKEL (reference sequence). This CDR3 spans 15 amino acids. Trimming removed 0 bases from V and 2 bases from J, with 9 bases in between. The unexposed donors gave CD4+ T cells in about 2011-2018, prior to COVID-19. CD4+ T cells were isolated from the cells after less than 13 days of culture. Unexposed-donor CD4+ T cells were probed with SARS-CoV-2 S/N and four cold-coronavirus spikes, cells permitting. The data were produced by immunoSEQ multiplex PCR, yet TCRdb's version contains in-frame clones alone and is incomplete. The table includes about 28,000 clones, over 60% detected once. A note on this clone: Antigen: not known.

Input material: CD4+ T cells from PBMCs, cultured in vitro. The chain is built from TRBV3-1 (or the pseudogene TRBV3-2) and TRBJ2-3; D uncertain. This TCR derives from a human donor in good health. The CDR3 loop reads CASSQDNSPTDTQYF. The CDR3 DNA reads TGTGCCAGCAGCCAAGATAACAGTCCCACAGATACGCAGTATTTT.